This T cell receptor (beta chain) derives from a study of blood T cell repertoires in COVID-19. Study-level background: Nucleic acid was either cDNA or gDNA, and it came from T cells, B-cell-depleted T cells, or PBMCs.

CDR1 is SGHTA, CDR2 FQGNSA, per germline. This CDR3 spans 15 amino acids. The germline V and J ends were trimmed by 0 bases and 8 bases, with 16 bases remaining between them. Assay: immunoSEQ multiplex PCR; the TCRdb copy retains only in-frame clones and omits some. Among about 74,000 clones listed, about 89% were seen once. In Seattle, patients joined the study during active infection and were tracked longitudinally. This sequence was found in a man aged 45-65 years with COVID-19, enrolled during active disease. The chain carries TRBV7-2 and TRBJ1-2; D unresolved. The sequencing input was peripheral blood. CDR3 amino acids: CASSLALRVGGGYTF. The CDR3 DNA reads as TGTGCCAGCAGCTTAGCTTTAAGGGTTGGAGGGGGCTACACCTTC.